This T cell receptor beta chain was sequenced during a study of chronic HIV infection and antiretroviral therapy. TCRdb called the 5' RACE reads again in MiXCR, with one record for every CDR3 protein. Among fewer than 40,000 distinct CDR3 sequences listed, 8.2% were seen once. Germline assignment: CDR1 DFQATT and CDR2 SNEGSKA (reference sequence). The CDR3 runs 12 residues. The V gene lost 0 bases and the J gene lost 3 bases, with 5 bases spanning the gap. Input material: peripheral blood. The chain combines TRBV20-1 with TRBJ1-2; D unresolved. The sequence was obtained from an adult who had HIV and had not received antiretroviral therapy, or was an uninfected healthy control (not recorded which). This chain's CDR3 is CSARDHDYGYTF. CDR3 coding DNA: TGCAGTGCTAGAGATCATGACTATGGCTACACCTTC.